One sample yielded the 30 T cell receptor beta chains listed below, sequenced in a study of T-cell memory formation after mild COVID-19. TCRdb processed the 5' RACE reads anew with MiXCR; each CDR3 protein has one entry. Of 200,000 to 300,000 distinct CDR3 sequences listed, roughly 9.4% are singletons. The sample was PBMCs or a T cell subset sorted from them (not recorded which). Receptor source: a man aged 18 to 29 who had mild COVID-19 (a few samples of this study predate the infection). Cell type and time point are not known.

The chain has TRBV12-3 or TRBV12-4 and TRBJ1-1, with a weak D call TRBD1 (6 bases). This CDR3 is built from 13 residues. The ends were cut back, 5 bases at V and 7 bases at J, with 14 bases in the middle. CDR3: CASSIQDRREAFF. The CDR3, as DNA: TGTGCCAGCAGTATCCAGGACAGACGTGAAGCTTTCTTT.

This clonotype came up a few times. Here the CDR3 DNA reads TGTGCCAGCAGCCCTTTCGCGGGGGGAGGCAATGAGCAGTTCTTC. Its translation: CASSPFAGGGNEQFF. V and J are TRBV7-9 and TRBJ2-1; the match to TRBD2 covers 8 bases. In germline, CDR1 is SEHNR, CDR2 FQNEAQ (reference sequence). With 5 bases clipped from V and 6 bases from J, the junction kept 9 bases outside the gene matches. The CDR3 is 15 residues long.

The V gene is TRBV10-2, the J gene TRBJ2-1; 15 nucleotides agree with TRBD2. The CDR3 runs 16 residues. In germline, CDR1 is WSHSY, CDR2 SAAADI. After removal of 3 bases from V and 8 bases from J, the junction contained 5 bases not matched to a gene. Here the CDR3 reads CASSDPGLAGGYEQFF. The CDR3 nucleotides read TGCGCCAGCAGTGATCCGGGACTAGCGGGGGGTTATGAGCAGTTCTTC.

This clonotype showed up just a few times. The chain joins TRBV5-1 to TRBJ1-1; D ambiguous. The germline gives CDR1 SGHRS, CDR2 YFSETQ. V shed 0 bases and J shed 1 base, with 10 bases lying between them. The CDR3 loop spans 15 amino acids. CDR3 sequence: CASSLELGRNTEAFF. The CDR3 DNA follows: TGCGCCAGCAGCTTGGAATTGGGGAGGAACACTGAAGCTTTCTTT.

The V call is TRBV7-9, the J call TRBJ2-4, with 7 bases aligning to TRBD1. Per germline, CDR1 SEHNR and CDR2 FQNEAQ (reference sequence). Germline trimming cut 3 bases from V and 6 bases from J; bases unmatched to any gene: 5. CDR3 length: 14 amino acids. CDR3 residues: CASSLPRDRNIQYF. Written as DNA, the CDR3 is TGTGCCAGCAGCTTGCCCCGGGACAGAAACATTCAGTACTTC.

This clonotype was observed at least ten times. This chain links TRBV18 with TRBJ2-5; D ambiguous. Trimming pared 3 bases from V and 5 bases from J, leaving 10 bases between. Looked up from germline, CDR1 is KGHSH and CDR2 is LQKENI. This CDR3 comprises 13 residues. The CDR3 loop reads CASSPPGGETQYF. For the CDR3, the DNA is TGTGCCAGCTCACCCCCGGGCGGCGAGACCCAGTACTTC. The full variable domain, completed using reference TRBV18 and TRBJ2-5, is NAGVMQNPRHLVRRRGQEARLRCSPMKGHSHVYWYRQLPEEGLKFMVYLQKENIIDESGMPKERFSAEFPKEGPSILRIQQVVRGDSAAYFCASSPPGGETQYFGPGTRLLVL.

The CDR3 bases are TGTGCCAGCAGTCAGACGACAGGGAGGGGAATGAACATTCAGTACTTC. Its translation: CASSQTTGRGMNIQYF. The chain links TRBV12-3 or TRBV12-4 to TRBJ2-4; either TRBD1 or TRBD2 may supply D (7 bases each). With 5 bases removed from V and 7 bases from J, the gap between germline ends came to 21 bases. CDR3 length equals 16 residues.

DNA for the CDR3: TGTGCCAGCAGCTTGGGCAGGGGGCGACTCCGGCACACCGGGGAGCTGTTTTTT. Its translation: CASSLGRGRLRHTGELFF. The J gene is TRBJ2-2, the V gene TRBV11-2; TRBD1 aligns across 8 bases. Germline lookup yields CDR1 SGHAT and CDR2 FQNNGV. Trimming cost V 3 bases and J 3 bases; bases outside gene matches: 12. The CDR3 length is 18 residues.

This clonotype has more than one count but fewer than ten. The chain carries TRBV27 and TRBJ1-6; D is undetermined. The CDR3 covers 12 residues. The germline CDR1 and CDR2 sequences are MNHEY and SMNVEV (reference sequence). V lost 5 bases to trimming and J lost 6 bases, with 5 bases between them. CDR3 sequence: CASSPINSPLHF. The CDR3 DNA is TGTGCCAGCAGTCCGATTAATTCACCCCTCCACTTT.

This clonotype was detected only a few times. The rearrangement uses TRBV6-5 and TRBJ2-3, with a possible D match to TRBD2 (6 bases). The germline gives CDR1 MNHEY, CDR2 SVGAGI. The CDR3 is made up of 17 amino acids. V was pared by 0 bases and J by 4 bases, with 17 bases between. CDR3 DNA sequence: TGTGCCAGCAGTTACTCTGGGCTCGGGGGAACGGCAGATACGCAGTATTTT. Protein: CASSYSGLGGTADTQYF.

V gene TRBV7-9 combines with J gene TRBJ2-1; D possibly matches TRBD1 or TRBD2 (5 bases each). V was shortened by 5 bases and J by 4 bases, with 12 bases between the two germline ends. CDR1 and CDR2 from the germline V gene are SEHNR and FQNEAQ (reference sequence). The CDR3 contains 14 residues. The CDR3 loop is CASSLVGDYNEQFF. As DNA, the CDR3 is TGTGCCAGCAGCCTGGTGGGGGATTACAATGAGCAGTTCTTC.

The chain carries TRBV12-3 or TRBV12-4 and TRBJ1-5, with D possibly TRBD1 on 6 matching bases. Trimming took off 1 base at V and 7 bases at J, with 14 bases between the two ends. The CDR3 has 15 residues. The CDR3 is CASSLDSGVGQPQHF. CDR3 DNA sequence: TGTGCCAGCAGTTTAGACTCAGGGGTCGGGCAGCCCCAGCATTTT.

The chain combines TRBV12-3 or TRBV12-4 with TRBJ1-5, with D perhaps matching TRBD1 (5 bases). V lost 5 bases and J lost 3, with 8 bases in between. The CDR3 is made up of 13 amino acids. CDR3 amino acids: CASSRQFNQPQHF. The CDR3 bases are TGTGCCAGCAGTCGACAGTTCAATCAGCCCCAGCATTTT.

This clonotype has only a few counts. J is TRBJ1-5 and V is TRBV28; D is unclear. Germline V CDR1 and CDR2: MDHEN, SYDVKM. CDR3 size: 15 residues. Trimming took off 2 bases at V and 1 base at J, with 9 bases between the two ends. CDR3 bases: TGTGCCAGCAGTTTAGAGTGGTACAGCAATCAGCCCCAGCATTTT. Amino acid sequence: CASSLEWYSNQPQHF.

This clonotype was counted only a few times. This chain links TRBV6-5 with TRBJ2-5; TRBD1 might be the D (5 bases). The CDR3 totals 15 residues. Deletions cut 5 bases from V and 11 bases from J, with 24 bases between. The V gene's germline CDR1 is MNHEY and CDR2 SVGAGI. The CDR3 DNA reads TGTGCCAGCAGTCCAGTTATCGCCCCGACAGAGCCTCAGTACTTC. Residues: CASSPVIAPTEPQYF.

This clonotype showed up just a few times. V usage is TRBV7-3 and J usage is TRBJ2-3; the D call may be TRBD1 or TRBD2 (5 bases each). Germline CDR1 SGHTA, CDR2 FQGTGA. V dropped 6 bases and J dropped 0 bases, with 10 bases sitting between them. CDR3 length: 14 amino acids. The CDR3 loop reads CASRRDPSTDTQYF. The CDR3 coding sequence is TGTGCCAGCAGACGGGACCCGAGCACAGATACGCAGTATTTT. Full variable domain (rest looked up from reference TRBV7-3 and TRBJ2-3): GAGVSQTPSNKVTEKGKYVELRCDPISGHTALYWYRQSLGQGPEFLIYFQGTGAADDSGLPNDRFFAVRPEGSVSTLKIQRTERGDSAVYLCASRRDPSTDTQYFGPGTRLTVL.

The chain couples TRBV7-2 to TRBJ2-5; 9 bases line up with TRBD2. With V trimmed by 4 bases and J by 2 bases, 11 bases remained unmatched. The CDR3 is 17 amino acids. Germline values: CDR1 SGHTA, CDR2 FQGNSA. The CDR3, as DNA: TGTGCCAGCAGCTCCGGGGGTCTAGCGGGGCGGCAAGAGACCCAGTACTTC. Translating gives CASSSGGLAGRQETQYF.

The chain has TRBV6-5 and TRBJ2-2; D gene unclear. Trimming pared 0 bases from V and 4 bases from J, leaving 9 bases between. Germline V gene data show CDR1 as MNHEY and CDR2 as SVGAGI. The CDR3 is made up of 15 amino acids. The CDR3 DNA follows: TGTGCCAGCAGTTACTCGAGGATAGGCACCGGGGAGCTGTTTTTT. It yields the protein CASSYSRIGTGELFF.

This clonotype occurred a few times. The chain uses TRBV10-3 and TRBJ2-3; 14 bases agree with TRBD2. Trimming cost V 3 bases and J 1 base; bases outside gene matches: 3. The CDR3 loop spans 17 amino acids. Per the germline V gene, CDR1 is ENHRY and CDR2 is SYGVKD. The DNA of the CDR3 is TGTGCCATCAGTGACGGACTAGCGGGAGGTGGCACAGATACGCAGTATTTT. It yields the protein CAISDGLAGGGTDTQYF.

This clonotype showed up just a few times. As DNA, the CDR3 is TGTGCCAGCAGTCCCTCAGGACTAGCGGGGGGCACAGATACGCAGTATTTT. Its protein is CASSPSGLAGGTDTQYF. The J gene is TRBJ2-3, the V gene TRBV2, with 13 bases identical to TRBD2. The trim removed 5 bases at V and 1 base at J, leaving 6 bases unmatched. The germline V gene has CDR1 SNHLY and CDR2 FYNNEI. The CDR3 covers 17 residues.

V gene TRBV15 combines with J gene TRBJ2-3, with 8 bases fitting TRBD2. V was clipped by 5 bases and J by 3 bases; unmatched bases: 10. Germline lookup yields CDR1 LNHNV and CDR2 YYDKDF (reference sequence). The CDR3 runs to 16 residues. In nucleotides, the CDR3 is TGTGCCACCAGCCCCCTCGCCCGCGGGGGGACAGATACGCAGTATTTT. Protein: CATSPLARGGTDTQYF.

This clonotype appeared a few times. This chain joins TRBV6-1 and TRBJ2-4, with D possibly matching TRBD1 (6 bases). Germline V lookup: CDR1 MNHNS, CDR2 SASEGT. The CDR3 is 15 amino acids. The V gene lost 4 bases and the J gene lost 2 bases, with 12 bases spanning the gap. For the CDR3, the DNA is TGTGCCAGCAGTGGAATACAGGGTCCCAAAAACATTCAGTACTTC. It translates to CASSGIQGPKNIQYF.

This clonotype was observed a handful of times. The rearrangement joins TRBV4-2 to TRBJ2-3; D not certain. CDR1 and CDR2 (germline): LGHNA, YNFKEQ. The CDR3 is 14 residues long. With 3 bases removed from V and 1 base from J, the gap between germline ends came to 8 bases. This chain's CDR3 is CASSHGLGTDTQYF. The CDR3 DNA reads as TGTGCCAGCAGCCACGGTCTAGGCACAGATACGCAGTATTTT.

V usage is TRBV4-3 and J usage is TRBJ2-1, with D possibly TRBD2 on 5 matching bases. CDR1 and CDR2 from the germline V gene are LGHNA and YSLEER. V was pared by 0 bases and J by 6 bases, with 21 bases between. This CDR3 is 18 amino acids long. CDR3 sequence reads: CASSQDGGTSYYPNEQFF. CDR3 nucleotides: TGCGCCAGCAGCCAAGATGGAGGTACCTCTTATTATCCCAATGAGCAGTTCTTC.

The gene calls are TRBV3-1 and TRBJ1-1, with D unclear. The CDR3 length is 13 residues. V was shortened by 1 base and J by 6 bases, with 9 bases between the two germline ends. The V gene's germline CDR1 is LGHDT and CDR2 YNNKEL (reference sequence). CDR3 sequence reads: CASSQVGGAEAFF. CDR3 coding DNA: TGTGCCAGCAGCCAAGTAGGAGGTGCTGAAGCTTTCTTT.

The rearrangement links TRBV12-3 or TRBV12-4 to TRBJ2-3; 13 bases are shared with TRBD2. This CDR3 region has 18 residues. The V gene end was trimmed by 5 bases and the J gene end by 0 bases; junction bases not matched to a gene: 8. CDR3 nucleotides: TGTGCCAGCAGTCTAACCCTGACTAGCGGGGGGAGCACAGATACGCAGTATTTT. The encoded protein is CASSLTLTSGGSTDTQYF.

This clonotype was observed a handful of times. This chain links TRBV5-1 with TRBJ2-7; D not certain. Germline V gene sequence: CDR1 SGHRS, CDR2 YFSETQ. This CDR3 comprises 16 residues. Trimming removed 3 bases at V and 3 bases at J, with 19 bases between. The CDR3 DNA is TGCGCCAGCAGCTCGGTACACAGTTTTGTCGACTACGAGCAGTACTTC. Translation: CASSSVHSFVDYEQYF.

The chain uses TRBV7-2 and TRBJ1-3; a weak D match, TRBD1 (6 bases). Germline V CDR1 and CDR2: SGHTA, FQGNSA. The germline V and J ends were trimmed by 0 bases and 3 bases, with 18 bases remaining between them. The CDR3 spans 18 residues. The CDR3 region has the DNA TGTGCCAGCAGCTTAGCTGAGGTGCGGCAGGGGTATGGAAACACCATATATTTT. Its translation: CASSLAEVRQGYGNTIYF.

This clonotype has a handful of counts. The chain combines TRBV5-1 with TRBJ1-5; no firm D call. V dropped 4 bases and J dropped 6 bases, with 17 bases sitting between them. The CDR3 consists of 15 residues. Germline CDR1 and CDR2: SGHRS and YFSETQ. In DNA, the CDR3 is TGCGCCAGCAGCCCCGAAGGCGGTCCAATTCAGCCCCAGCATTTT. Residues: CASSPEGGPIQPQHF.

The chain joins TRBV4-3 to TRBJ2-5, with TRBD2 matching 7 bases. V lost 2 bases, J lost 3 bases, and 12 bases stayed unmatched. CDR3 size: 17 residues. Germline CDR1 LGHNA, CDR2 YSLEER. The CDR3 loop is CASSQTPTSGAKETQYF. DNA for the CDR3: TGCGCCAGCAGCCAAACCCCGACAAGCGGGGCAAAAGAGACCCAGTACTTC.